This is a list of T cell receptor beta chains from one sample in a study of T-cell memory formation after mild COVID-19. TCRdb re-called the 5' RACE reads with MiXCR, one entry per CDR3 protein. This table has more than 110,000 distinct CDR3 sequences, roughly 24% appearing once. Sequenced input: PBMCs or a T cell subset sorted from them (not recorded which). Every receptor here comes from an adult woman who had mild COVID-19 (a few samples of this study predate the infection). Cell type and time point are not known. Each CDR3 is given with its conserved first and last residue. The D gene is left open where the match is weak. Rows give clone size only sometimes, using once, few, many, or a class for an expanded clone.

d_gene,v_gene,j_gene,abundance,CDR3aa,CDR3nt
.,TRBV2,TRBJ1-2,.,CASSEVARSYGYTF,TGTGCCAGCAGTGAAGTGGCGAGGAGCTATGGCTACACCTTC
TRBD2,TRBV18,TRBJ2-4,.,CASSPRETSPYRAKNIQYF,TGTGCCAGCTCACCACGGGAGACTAGCCCCTATCGGGCCAAAAACATTCAGTACTTC
.,TRBV18,TRBJ2-5,.,CASSHMYQETQYF,TGTGCCAGCTCACACATGTACCAAGAGACCCAGTACTTC
.,TRBV7-9,TRBJ2-2,few,CASSPPVSVGELFF,TGTGCCAGCAGCCCTCCGGTTAGTGTCGGGGAGCTGTTTTTT
.,TRBV5-1,TRBJ2-7,.,CASRTTSGLVYEQYF,TGCGCCAGCAGGACGACATCTGGGTTGGTCTACGAGCAGTACTTC
.,TRBV4-3,TRBJ2-1,.,CASSQDDVYNEQFF,TGCGCCAGCAGCCAAGACGACGTGTACAATGAGCAGTTCTTC
.,TRBV19,TRBJ2-3,.,CASSIWSGVDTDTQYF,TGTGCCAGTAGTATTTGGTCGGGAGTCGACACAGATACGCAGTATTTT
.,TRBV18,TRBJ2-5,.,CASSPTDSQETQYF,TGTGCCAGCTCACCGACGGACAGCCAAGAGACCCAGTACTTC
.,TRBV7-9,TRBJ2-7,few,CASSLSRGGTYEQYF,TGTGCCAGCAGCTTATCGAGGGGGGGAACCTACGAGCAGTACTTC
TRBD2,TRBV5-1,TRBJ2-1,few,CASSFGTSGKSSYNEQFF,TGCGCCAGCAGCTTTGGGACTAGCGGGAAAAGCTCCTACAATGAGCAGTTCTTC
TRBD1,TRBV13,TRBJ1-2,.,CASSTGQGANGYTF,TGTGCCAGCAGCACCGGACAGGGGGCTAATGGCTACACCTTC
.,TRBV20-1,TRBJ1-2,.,CSASSLINYGYTF,TGCAGTGCTAGTTCTTTGATTAACTATGGCTACACCTTC
.,TRBV6-5,TRBJ2-6,few,CASSRRGAGANVLTF,TGTGCCAGCAGTCGGAGGGGGGCTGGGGCCAACGTCCTGACTTTC
.,TRBV4-3,TRBJ1-1,.,CASSQSPRGNTEAFF,TGCGCCAGCAGCCAATCCCCCCGGGGGAACACTGAAGCTTTCTTT
.,TRBV20-1,TRBJ2-2,.,CSARGDRGYFGELFF,TGCAGTGCTAGAGGCGATAGGGGATACTTCGGGGAGCTGTTTTTT
.,TRBV6-6,TRBJ1-3,.,CASSSTGEAGNTIYF,TGTGCCAGCAGTTCGACAGGAGAAGCTGGAAACACCATATATTTT
.,TRBV7-9,TRBJ2-5,few,CASSLELAQETQYF,TGTGCCAGCAGCTTAGAGCTGGCCCAAGAGACCCAGTACTTC
.,TRBV5-6,TRBJ1-6,.,CASSLGNRGNSPLHF,TGTGCCAGCAGCTTGGGCAATAGGGGTAATTCACCCCTCCACTTT
.,TRBV15,TRBJ1-2,few,CATSRADILGYTF,TGTGCCACCAGCAGAGCGGACATTTTGGGCTACACCTTC
TRBD2,TRBV20-1,TRBJ2-7,.,CSAREGGLAGYEQYF,TGCAGTGCTAGAGAGGGGGGGCTAGCGGGCTACGAGCAGTACTTC
.,TRBV4-2,TRBJ1-1,.,CASSYSTGNTEAFF,TGTGCCAGCAGCTACTCGACGGGGAACACTGAAGCTTTCTTT
.,TRBV29-1,TRBJ2-1,few,CSVEEEGRPYNEQFF,TGCAGCGTTGAAGAAGAAGGGCGCCCCTACAATGAGCAGTTCTTC
.,TRBV12-3/TRBV12-4,TRBJ1-3,few,CATRVLGNTIYF,TGTGCCACCCGGGTATTGGGAAACACCATATATTTT
.,TRBV9,TRBJ2-3,.,CASSVHWGGSGDTQYF,TGTGCCAGCAGCGTCCACTGGGGGGGCTCAGGCGATACGCAGTATTTT
.,TRBV3-1,TRBJ2-2,.,CASSQIEGTGELFF,TGTGCCAGCAGCCAAATTGAGGGAACCGGGGAGCTGTTTTTT
.,TRBV12-3/TRBV12-4,TRBJ2-7,few,CASSLTQGLYEQYF,TGTGCCAGCAGTTTAACACAGGGTCTCTACGAGCAGTACTTC
.,TRBV5-5,TRBJ1-1,.,CASSLPGKAFF,TGTGCCAGCAGCTTGCCTGGGAAAGCTTTCTTT
.,TRBV20-1,TRBJ2-1,.,CSARDPGRGVVNEQFF,TGCAGTGCTAGAGATCCAGGCAGGGGGGTGGTGAATGAGCAGTTCTTC
.,TRBV5-1,TRBJ2-3,few,CASSLAGNTYTDTQYF,TGCGCCAGCAGCTTGGCAGGAAATACTTACACAGATACGCAGTATTTT
.,TRBV2,TRBJ1-6,.,CASTAAVVGSPLHF,TGTGCCAGCACGGCAGCGGTGGTGGGATCACCCCTCCACTTT
TRBD2,TRBV6-2/TRBV6-3,TRBJ2-4,many,CASRNAPLAWGNIQYF,TGTGCCAGCAGAAATGCTCCACTAGCGTGGGGAAACATTCAGTACTTC
TRBD1,TRBV7-3,TRBJ2-3,few,CASSSTPRGLVDTQYF,TGTGCCAGCAGCTCAACCCCGAGGGGGCTGGTAGATACGCAGTATTTT
.,TRBV9,TRBJ1-2,.,CASSLSGGRSLYTF,TGTGCCAGCAGCCTAAGCGGGGGACGCTCCCTATACACCTTC
.,TRBV12-3/TRBV12-4,TRBJ1-2,few,CASSYGTHYGYTF,TGTGCCAGCAGTTATGGGACACACTATGGCTACACCTTC
TRBD2,TRBV5-1,TRBJ2-2,.,CASSLVSTSAGELFF,TGCGCCAGCAGCTTGGTCTCGACTAGCGCCGGGGAGCTGTTTTTT
.,TRBV5-1,TRBJ2-5,.,CASSRSDAQETQYF,TGCGCCAGCAGCCGTTCAGACGCCCAAGAGACCCAGTACTTC